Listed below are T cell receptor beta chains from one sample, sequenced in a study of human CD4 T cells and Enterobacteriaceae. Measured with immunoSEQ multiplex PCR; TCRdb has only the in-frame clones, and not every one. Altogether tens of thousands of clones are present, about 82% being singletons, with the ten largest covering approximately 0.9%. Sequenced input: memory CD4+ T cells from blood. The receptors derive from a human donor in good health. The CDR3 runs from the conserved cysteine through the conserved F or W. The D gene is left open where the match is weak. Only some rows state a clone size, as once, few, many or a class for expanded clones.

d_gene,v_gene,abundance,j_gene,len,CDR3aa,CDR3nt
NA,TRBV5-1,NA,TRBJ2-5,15,CASSRAPRSKETQYF,TGCGCCAGCAGCAGAGCGCCACGGTCGAAAGAGACCCAGTACTTC
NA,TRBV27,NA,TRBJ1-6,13,CASWDWGRGLLHF,TGTGCCAGCTGGGATTGGGGCAGGGGACTCCTCCACTTT
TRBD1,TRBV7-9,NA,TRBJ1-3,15,CASSSGQFSGNTIYF,TGTGCCAGCAGCTCGGGACAGTTCTCTGGAAACACCATATATTTT
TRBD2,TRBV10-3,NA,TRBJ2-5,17,CAISDPHSGINQETQYF,TGTGCCATCAGTGACCCGCATAGCGGGATAAATCAAGAGACCCAGTACTTC
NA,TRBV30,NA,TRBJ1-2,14,CAWSVMDSYYGYTF,TGTGCCTGGAGTGTTATGGATAGTTATTATGGCTACACCTTC
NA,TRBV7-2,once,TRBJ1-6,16,CASSPWGEGKNSPLHF,TGTGCCAGCAGCCCCTGGGGGGAGGGGAAAAATTCACCCCTCCACTTT
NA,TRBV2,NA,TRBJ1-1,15,CASTGRDWGATEAFF,TGTGCCAGCACAGGCAGGGACTGGGGGGCTACTGAAGCTTTCTTT
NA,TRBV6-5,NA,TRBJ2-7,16,CASSYSTSGQKYEQYF,TGTGCCAGCAGTTACTCGACCTCGGGGCAGAAGTACGAGCAGTACTTC
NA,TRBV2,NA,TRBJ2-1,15,CASRLERRLYNEQFF,TGTGCCAGCAGGTTAGAGCGGAGATTATACAATGAGCAGTTCTTC
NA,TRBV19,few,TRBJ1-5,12,CASRAGRQPQHF,TGTGCCAGTAGGGCAGGGAGACAGCCCCAGCATTTT
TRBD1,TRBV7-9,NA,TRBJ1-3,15,CASSHNRGTGNTIYF,TGTGCCAGCAGCCATAACAGGGGTACTGGAAACACCATATATTTT
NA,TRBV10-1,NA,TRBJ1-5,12,CASSEMGQPQHF,TGCGCCAGCAGTGAAATGGGGCAGCCCCAGCATTTT
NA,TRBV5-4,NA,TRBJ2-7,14,CATRVSLSSYEQYF,TGTGCCACGAGGGTGTCCCTGAGCTCCTACGAGCAGTACTTC
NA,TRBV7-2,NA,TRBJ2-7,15,CASSLGGVYGGEQYF,TGTGCCAGCAGCTTAGGAGGGGTTTATGGTGGCGAGCAGTACTTC
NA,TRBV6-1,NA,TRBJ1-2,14,CASSSRDTSYGYTF,TGTGCCAGCAGTTCCCGGGACACCTCTTATGGCTACACCTTC
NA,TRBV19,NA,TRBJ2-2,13,CASSIDRRGELFF,TGTGCCAGTAGTATCGACCGACGGGGGGAGCTGTTTTTT
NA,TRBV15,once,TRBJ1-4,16,CATSRDPRDTGEKLFF,TGTGCCACCAGCAGAGACCCCCGGGACACGGGCGAAAAACTGTTTTTT
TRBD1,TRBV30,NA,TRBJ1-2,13,CAWSRQGIYGYTF,TGTGCCTGGAGTCGACAGGGAATCTATGGCTACACCTTC
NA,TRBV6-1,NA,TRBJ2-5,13,CASSGMRQETQYF,TGTGCCAGCAGCGGGATGCGTCAAGAGACCCAGTACTTC
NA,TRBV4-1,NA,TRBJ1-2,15,CASSQDPDGNYGYTF,TGCGCCAGCAGCCAAGACCCGGACGGGAACTATGGCTACACCTTC
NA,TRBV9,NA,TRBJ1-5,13,CASSVGSNQPQHF,TGTGCCAGCAGCGTAGGGAGCAATCAGCCCCAGCATTTT
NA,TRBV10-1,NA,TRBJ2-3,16,CASSASLSTSTDTQYF,TGCGCCAGCAGTGCCTCCTTATCTACGAGCACAGATACGCAGTATTTT
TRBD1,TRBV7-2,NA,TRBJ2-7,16,CASSPQGERQNYEQYF,TGTGCCAGCAGCCCTCAGGGGGAGCGACAGAACTACGAGCAGTACTTC
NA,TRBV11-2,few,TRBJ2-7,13,CASSLDRISLQYF,TGTGCCAGCAGCTTAGATCGGATTTCCCTCCAGTACTTC
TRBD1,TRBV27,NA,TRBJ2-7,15,CASRSPGTGGREQYF,TGTGCCAGCAGATCCCCCGGGACAGGGGGACGCGAGCAGTACTTC
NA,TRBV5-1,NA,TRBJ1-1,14,CASQQSSKNTEAFF,TGCGCCAGCCAGCAGTCCAGCAAGAACACTGAAGCTTTCTTT
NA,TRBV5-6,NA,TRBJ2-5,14,CASSSVGLRETQYF,TGTGCCAGCAGCTCAGTAGGGTTGCGAGAGACCCAGTACTTC
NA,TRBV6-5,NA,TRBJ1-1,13,CASSAGGYTEAFF,TGTGCCAGCAGTGCCGGTGGGTACACTGAAGCTTTCTTT
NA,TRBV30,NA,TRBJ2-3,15,CAWSVWGGATDTQYF,TGTGCCTGGAGTGTCTGGGGGGGGGCCACAGATACGCAGTATTTT
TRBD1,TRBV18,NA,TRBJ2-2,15,CASSPDRKNTGELFF,TGTGCCAGCTCACCGGACAGGAAGAACACCGGGGAGCTGTTTTTT
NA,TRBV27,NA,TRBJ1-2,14,CASRPGRSNYGYTF,TGTGCCAGCAGACCTGGACGGAGTAACTATGGCTACACCTTC
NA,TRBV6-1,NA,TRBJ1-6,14,CASSEGIHNSPLHF,TGTGCCAGCAGTGAAGGGATTCATAATTCACCCCTCCACTTT
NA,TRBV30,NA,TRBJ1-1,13,CAWTLNRNTEAFF,TGTGCCTGGACTCTGAACCGGAACACTGAAGCTTTCTTT
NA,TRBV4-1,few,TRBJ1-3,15,CASSQYGGFGNTIYF,TGCGCCAGCAGCCAATATGGAGGTTTTGGAAACACCATATATTTT
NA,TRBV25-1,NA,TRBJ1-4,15,CASSDLRTTNEKLFF,TGTGCCAGCAGTGATTTGAGAACAACTAATGAAAAACTGTTTTTT
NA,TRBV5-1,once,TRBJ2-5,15,CASSFGSPGVETQYF,TGCGCCAGCAGCTTCGGCTCCCCGGGCGTAGAGACCCAGTACTTC
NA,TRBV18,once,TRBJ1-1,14,CASSFGAMNTEAFF,TGTGCCAGCTCATTCGGGGCCATGAACACTGAAGCTTTCTTT
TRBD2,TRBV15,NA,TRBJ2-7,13,CATSRDRTAGGIF,TGTGCCACCAGCAGAGATCGAACGGCGGGAGGTATCTTC
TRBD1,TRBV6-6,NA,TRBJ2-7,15,CASSSTRTGSYEQYF,TGTGCCAGCAGTTCTACCCGGACAGGTTCCTACGAGCAGTACTTC
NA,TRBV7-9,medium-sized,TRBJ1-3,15,CASSLEGRWGDTIYF,TGTGCCAGCAGCTTAGAAGGTCGTTGGGGAGACACCATATATTTT
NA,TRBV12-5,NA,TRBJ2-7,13,CASEGEENYEQYF,TGTGCTAGTGAAGGGGAGGAGAACTACGAGCAGTACTTC
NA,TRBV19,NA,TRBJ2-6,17,CASSTSTGASGANVLTF,TGTGCCAGTAGTACCTCGACGGGTGCTTCAGGGGCCAACGTCCTGACTTTC
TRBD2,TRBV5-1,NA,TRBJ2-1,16,CASSSSGNLEYNEQFF,TGCGCCAGCAGTTCTAGCGGGAACCTTGAGTACAATGAGCAGTTCTTC
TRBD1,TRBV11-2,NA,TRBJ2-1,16,CASSLKTGGSYNEQFF,TGTGCCAGCAGCTTAAAGACAGGGGGTTCCTACAATGAGCAGTTCTTC
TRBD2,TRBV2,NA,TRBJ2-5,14,CASSEGGGAGTQYF,TGTGCCAGCAGTGAAGGCGGGGGGGCCGGGACCCAGTACTTC
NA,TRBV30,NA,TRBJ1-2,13,CAWSGGGAKGYTF,TGTGCCTGGAGTGGTGGGGGCGCGAAAGGCTACACCTTC
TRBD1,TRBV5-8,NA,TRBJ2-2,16,CASIMGQYANTGELFF,TGTGCCAGCATCATGGGACAGTACGCGAACACCGGGGAGCTGTTTTTT
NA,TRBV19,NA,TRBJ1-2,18,CASSIEHRTAPPRKGYTF,TGTGCCAGTAGTATAGAACACCGGACAGCCCCACCGCGGAAGGGCTACACCTTC
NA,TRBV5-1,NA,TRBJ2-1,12,CASSLRVNEQFF,TGCGCCAGCAGCTTGCGGGTTAATGAGCAGTTCTTC
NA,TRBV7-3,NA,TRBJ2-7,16,CASSLYGSPGAGEQYF,TGTGCCAGCAGCTTATATGGATCCCCAGGGGCGGGCGAGCAGTACTTC
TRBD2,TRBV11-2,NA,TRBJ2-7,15,CASSQGLAGAGEQYF,TGTGCCAGCAGCCAAGGACTAGCGGGAGCAGGAGAGCAGTACTTC
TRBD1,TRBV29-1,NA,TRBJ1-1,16,CSVGGPGTGPNTEAFF,TGCAGCGTTGGGGGACCGGGGACAGGGCCGAACACTGAAGCTTTCTTT
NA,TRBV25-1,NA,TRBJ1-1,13,CASSAGGNTEAFF,TGTGCCAGCAGTGCGGGCGGAAACACTGAAGCTTTCTTT
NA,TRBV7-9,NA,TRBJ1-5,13,CASSGAFNQPQHF,TGTGCCAGCAGCGGAGCCTTCAATCAGCCCCAGCATTTT
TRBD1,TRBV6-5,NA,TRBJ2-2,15,CASSSQGANTGELFF,TGTGCCAGCAGTTCACAGGGGGCGAACACCGGGGAGCTGTTTTTT
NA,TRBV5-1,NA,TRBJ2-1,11,CASQRNNEQFF,TGCGCCAGCCAAAGAAACAATGAGCAGTTCTTC
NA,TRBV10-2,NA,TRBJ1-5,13,CASSVGENQPQHF,TGCGCCAGCAGTGTGGGGGAGAATCAGCCCCAGCATTTT